These T cell receptor beta chains were read from a single sample in a study of T cells in Graves' hyperthyroidism and ophthalmopathy. From the multiplex PCR reads, TCRdb called clonotypes with MiXCR, one entry per CDR3 protein. The sample lists around 34,000 distinct CDR3 sequences, approximately 50% occurring once. The sequencing input was blood. The receptors originated from a woman aged 40 to 50 with Graves' ophthalmopathy. Each CDR3 is given with its conserved first and last residue. D genes are given only for firm matches. The size field is filled for only some rows; it gives once, few, many or a size class.

CDR3: CASSPNPSFSSSYNEQFF; V: TRBV12-3/TRBV12-4; J: TRBJ2-1; D: NA; size: many; length: 18
CDR3: CASSATGVNVLTF; V: TRBV2; J: TRBJ2-6; D: TRBD1; size: NA; length: 13
CDR3: CASSQPRDIYGYTF; V: TRBV4-1; J: TRBJ1-2; D: NA; size: many; length: 14
CDR3: CASRAPGVDLDEQFF; V: TRBV6-1; J: TRBJ2-1; D: NA; size: few; length: 15
CDR3: CASSLRLAQNTDTQYF; V: TRBV5-6; J: TRBJ2-3; D: TRBD2; size: many; length: 16
CDR3: CASSILSGDAGNTIYF; V: TRBV19; J: TRBJ1-3; D: NA; size: many; length: 16
CDR3: CASSLGLAGGGTGELFF; V: TRBV4-3; J: TRBJ2-2; D: TRBD2; size: many; length: 17
CDR3: CASSVSGQGANQPQHF; V: TRBV2; J: TRBJ1-5; D: TRBD1; size: NA; length: 16
CDR3: CASSRDVGNTEAFF; V: TRBV2; J: TRBJ1-1; D: NA; size: many; length: 14
CDR3: CASSENGYGYTF; V: TRBV10-1; J: TRBJ1-2; D: NA; size: NA; length: 12
CDR3: CSARDPGVGSYNEQFF; V: TRBV20-1; J: TRBJ2-1; D: NA; size: NA; length: 16
CDR3: CASSLEGVAGTGELFF; V: TRBV13; J: TRBJ2-2; D: NA; size: NA; length: 16
CDR3: CASSVYDEQYF; V: TRBV2; J: TRBJ2-7; D: NA; size: NA; length: 11
CDR3: CASSTWTTGQLAKNIQYF; V: TRBV6-2/TRBV6-3; J: TRBJ2-4; D: NA; size: few; length: 18
CDR3: CASSLGTGREKLFF; V: TRBV5-5; J: TRBJ1-4; D: TRBD1; size: NA; length: 14
CDR3: CAISESGGGAHNEQFF; V: TRBV10-3; J: TRBJ2-1; D: TRBD2; size: once; length: 16
CDR3: CASSYRGQGTYEQYF; V: TRBV6-5; J: TRBJ2-7; D: TRBD1; size: many; length: 15
CDR3: CASSLGGQETQYF; V: TRBV7-6; J: TRBJ2-5; D: NA; size: medium-sized; length: 13
CDR3: CASSLTGRSDEQYF; V: TRBV11-2; J: TRBJ2-7; D: TRBD2; size: few; length: 14
CDR3: CASSILAGDNEQFF; V: TRBV19; J: TRBJ2-1; D: TRBD2; size: NA; length: 14
CDR3: CASSQDWEGSYNEQFF; V: TRBV4-2; J: TRBJ2-1; D: TRBD2; size: many; length: 16
CDR3: CASRIAGGSETQYF; V: TRBV12-3/TRBV12-4; J: TRBJ2-5; D: TRBD2; size: NA; length: 14
CDR3: CASGENREKATDTQYF; V: TRBV9; J: TRBJ2-3; D: NA; size: NA; length: 16
CDR3: CASSRIWGGETQYF; V: TRBV7-2; J: TRBJ2-5; D: NA; size: many; length: 14
CDR3: CASSYSGGFEGYTF; V: TRBV6-5; J: TRBJ1-2; D: NA; size: many; length: 14
CDR3: CASGQDARGQACEQYF; V: TRBV4-1; J: TRBJ2-7; D: TRBD1; size: once; length: 16
CDR3: CASSNLYRTTYGYTF; V: TRBV11-2; J: TRBJ1-2; D: NA; size: many; length: 15
CDR3: CSSRTGTRNEQFF; V: TRBV29-1; J: TRBJ2-1; D: NA; size: once; length: 13
CDR3: CASSANRTEHSNQPQHF; V: TRBV25-1; J: TRBJ1-5; D: NA; size: many; length: 17
CDR3: CSARDAGSHGYTF; V: TRBV20-1; J: TRBJ1-2; D: NA; size: NA; length: 13
CDR3: CASSPGLAGDSSYNEQFF; V: TRBV7-6; J: TRBJ2-1; D: TRBD2; size: NA; length: 18
CDR3: CASSYGGKETQYF; V: TRBV6-5; J: TRBJ2-5; D: NA; size: many; length: 13
CDR3: CASSEGSPDDYEQYF; V: TRBV11-2; J: TRBJ2-7; D: NA; size: many; length: 15
CDR3: CSARGAGGTGDSPLHF; V: TRBV20-1; J: TRBJ1-6; D: TRBD1; size: many; length: 16
CDR3: CASSLSGRYEQYF; V: TRBV5-8; J: TRBJ2-7; D: TRBD2; size: NA; length: 13
CDR3: CAISSGTIEQFF; V: TRBV10-3; J: TRBJ2-1; D: TRBD2; size: NA; length: 12
CDR3: CSASEALYGYTF; V: TRBV20-1; J: TRBJ1-2; D: NA; size: medium-sized; length: 12
CDR3: CASSIVYSPGDNVLTF; V: TRBV19; J: TRBJ2-6; D: NA; size: NA; length: 16
CDR3: CSVGNTEAFF; V: TRBV29-1; J: TRBJ1-1; D: NA; size: once; length: 10
CDR3: CASGSPKGFEAFF; V: TRBV12-5; J: TRBJ1-1; D: NA; size: NA; length: 13
CDR3: CASSLEGLAGDVLTF; V: TRBV11-2; J: TRBJ2-6; D: TRBD2; size: NA; length: 15
CDR3: CASSYTPGPPVGYGYTF; V: TRBV6-5; J: TRBJ1-2; D: NA; size: many; length: 17
CDR3: CASSDGTVNTEAFF; V: TRBV4-3; J: TRBJ1-1; D: NA; size: many; length: 14
CDR3: CASSHRASGTYEQYF; V: TRBV11-3; J: TRBJ2-7; D: NA; size: many; length: 15
CDR3: CASSLTRGHEQFF; V: TRBV7-2; J: TRBJ2-1; D: NA; size: once; length: 13
CDR3: CALKRSGNTIYF; V: TRBV30; J: TRBJ1-3; D: NA; size: NA; length: 12
CDR3: CSATGGAGGHEQYF; V: TRBV20-1; J: TRBJ2-7; D: TRBD2; size: NA; length: 14
CDR3: CASSRYTDTQYF; V: TRBV12-3/TRBV12-4; J: TRBJ2-3; D: NA; size: NA; length: 12
CDR3: CSASSGTSGTRVEQYF; V: TRBV20-1; J: TRBJ2-7; D: TRBD2; size: NA; length: 16